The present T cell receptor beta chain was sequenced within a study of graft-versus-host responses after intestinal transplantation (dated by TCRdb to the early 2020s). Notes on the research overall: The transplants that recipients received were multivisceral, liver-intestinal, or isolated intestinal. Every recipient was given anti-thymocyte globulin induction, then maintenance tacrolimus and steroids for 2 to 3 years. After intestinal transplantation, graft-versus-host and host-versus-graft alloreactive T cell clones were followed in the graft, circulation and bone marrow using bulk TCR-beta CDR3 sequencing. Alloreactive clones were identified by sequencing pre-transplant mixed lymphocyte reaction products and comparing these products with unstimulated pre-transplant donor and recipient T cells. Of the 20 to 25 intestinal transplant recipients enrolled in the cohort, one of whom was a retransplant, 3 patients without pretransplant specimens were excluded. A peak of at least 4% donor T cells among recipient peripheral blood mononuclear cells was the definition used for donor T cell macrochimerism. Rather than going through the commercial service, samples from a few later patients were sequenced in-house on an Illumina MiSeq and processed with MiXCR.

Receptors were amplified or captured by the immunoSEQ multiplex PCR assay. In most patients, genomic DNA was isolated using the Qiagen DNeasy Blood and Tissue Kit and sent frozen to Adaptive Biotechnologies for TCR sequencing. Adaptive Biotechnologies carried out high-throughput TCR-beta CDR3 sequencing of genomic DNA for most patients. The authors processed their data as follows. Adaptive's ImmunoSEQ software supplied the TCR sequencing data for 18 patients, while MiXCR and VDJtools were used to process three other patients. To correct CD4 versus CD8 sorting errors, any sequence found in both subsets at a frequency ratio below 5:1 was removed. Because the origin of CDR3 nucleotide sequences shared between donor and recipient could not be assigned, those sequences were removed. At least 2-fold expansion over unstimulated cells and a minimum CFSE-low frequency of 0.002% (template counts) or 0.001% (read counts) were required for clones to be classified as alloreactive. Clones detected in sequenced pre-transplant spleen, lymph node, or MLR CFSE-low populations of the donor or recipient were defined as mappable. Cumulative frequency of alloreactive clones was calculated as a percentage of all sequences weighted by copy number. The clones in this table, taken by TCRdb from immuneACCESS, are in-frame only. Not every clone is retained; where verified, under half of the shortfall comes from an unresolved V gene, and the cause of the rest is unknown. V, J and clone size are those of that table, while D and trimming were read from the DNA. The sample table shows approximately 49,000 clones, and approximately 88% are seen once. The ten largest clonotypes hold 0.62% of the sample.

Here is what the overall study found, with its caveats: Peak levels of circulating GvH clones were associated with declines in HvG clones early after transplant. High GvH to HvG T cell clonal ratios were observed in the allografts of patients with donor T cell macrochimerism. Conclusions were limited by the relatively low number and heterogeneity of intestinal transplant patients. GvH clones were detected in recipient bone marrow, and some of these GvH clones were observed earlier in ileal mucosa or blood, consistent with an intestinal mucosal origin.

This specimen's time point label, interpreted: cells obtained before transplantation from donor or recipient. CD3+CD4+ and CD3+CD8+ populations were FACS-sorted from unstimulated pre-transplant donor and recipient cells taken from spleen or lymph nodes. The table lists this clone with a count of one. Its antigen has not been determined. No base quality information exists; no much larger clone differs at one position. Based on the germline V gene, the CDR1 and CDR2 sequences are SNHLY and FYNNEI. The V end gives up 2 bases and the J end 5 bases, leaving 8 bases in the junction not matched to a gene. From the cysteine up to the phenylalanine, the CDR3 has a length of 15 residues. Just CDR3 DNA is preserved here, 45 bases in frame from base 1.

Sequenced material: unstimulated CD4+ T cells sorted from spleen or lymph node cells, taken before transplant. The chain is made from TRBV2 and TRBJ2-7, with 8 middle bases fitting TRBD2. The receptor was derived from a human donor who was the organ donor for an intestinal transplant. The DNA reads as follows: TGTGCCAGCAGTGAAACCAGCGGGAGTCCCCACGAGCAGTACTTC. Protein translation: CASSETSGSPHEQYF.